These T cell receptor beta chains were read from a single sample in a study of blood T cell repertoires in COVID-19. The data were produced by immunoSEQ multiplex PCR, yet TCRdb's version contains in-frame clones alone and is incomplete. The sample has 45,000 to 65,000 clones; 81% are singletons. Sequences were obtained from peripheral blood. All receptors come from a woman aged 60-70 years with acute or convalescent COVID-19. The CDR3 runs from the conserved cysteine through the conserved F or W. A D gene is named only where the DNA matches it firmly. Only part of the rows carry a size: once, few, many, or a class if the clone is expanded.

V gene	clone size	D gene	J gene	CDR3 DNA	CDR3 protein
TRBV28	-	TRBD2	TRBJ2-1	TGTGCCACCAGTAGCGGGGGGGCTTACAATGAGCAGTTCTTC	CATSSGGAYNEQFF
TRBV5-5	-	-	TRBJ1-2	TGTGCCAGCAGCATCGGACAGAGAGGAGGCTACACCTTC	CASSIGQRGGYTF
TRBV18	-	TRBD1	TRBJ1-1	TGTGCCAGCTCACCGGACAGGGCCGTCAACACTGAAGCTTTCTTT	CASSPDRAVNTEAFF
TRBV10-2	-	TRBD1	TRBJ2-7	TGCGCCAGCAGTGAACCGAGACAGGGGAGCGACGAGCAGTACTTC	CASSEPRQGSDEQYF
TRBV7-2	once	TRBD1	TRBJ1-5	TGTGCCAGCAGCTTAGACAGGGGGTCGCATCAGCCCCAGCATTTT	CASSLDRGSHQPQHF
TRBV18	-	TRBD1	TRBJ2-2	TGTGCCAGCTCACCACTGAAGGGGGCCGGCGCGAACACCGGGGAGCTGTTTTTT	CASSPLKGAGANTGELFF
TRBV11-2	-	-	TRBJ2-2	TGTGCCAGCAGCTTAAACAGGGTGACCGGGGAGCTGTTTTTT	CASSLNRVTGELFF
TRBV5-4	-	TRBD2	TRBJ2-2	TGTGCCAGCAGTCACAGCGGGGTAGACACCGGGGAGCTGTTTTTT	CASSHSGVDTGELFF
TRBV15	-	-	TRBJ2-3	TGTGCCACCAGCAGCGAACTCCGGGGGACAGATACGCAGTATTTT	CATSSELRGTDTQYF
TRBV6-4	-	-	TRBJ1-5	TGTGCCAGCAGTGAAAGTCAGGGGTTGAAGCCCCAGCATTTT	CASSESQGLKPQHF
TRBV27	-	-	TRBJ1-2	TGTGCCAGCAGTCACATCCCCTACTATGGCTACACCTTC	CASSHIPYYGYTF
TRBV10-3	-	-	TRBJ1-1	TGTGCCATCATGAGCAGGGAAGGCACTGAAGCTTTCTTT	CAIMSREGTEAFF
TRBV18	-	TRBD2	TRBJ2-7	TGTGCCAGCTCTCAGGCACCTAGCGGGAACTACGAGCAGTACTTC	CASSQAPSGNYEQYF
TRBV21-1	-	-	TRBJ1-2	TGTGCCAGCAGCAAAGGGGGGACGACAGGGTTTAACTATGGCTACACCTTC	CASSKGGTTGFNYGYTF
TRBV19	-	TRBD2	TRBJ2-1	TGTGCCAGTAGTATCCCGGGACTAGCCTACAATGAGCAGTTCTTC	CASSIPGLAYNEQFF
TRBV11-2	-	TRBD2	TRBJ2-3	TGTGCCAGCAGCGTAAATAGCGGGAGGGCCAGAGATATGCAGTATTTT	CASSVNSGRARDMQYF
TRBV10-1	-	-	TRBJ1-2	TGCGCCAGCAGTGAGTCCGGTAACTATGGCTACACCTTC	CASSESGNYGYTF
TRBV7-2	-	-	TRBJ1-1	TGTGCCAGCAGCTTAGCGAAATGGGGGCGCGGAGGGAACACTGAAGCTTTCTTT	CASSLAKWGRGGNTEAFF
TRBV3-1/TRBV3-2	-	TRBD1	TRBJ1-5	TGTGCCAGCAGGGGGACAGGGAATCAGCCCCAGCATTTT	CASRGTGNQPQHF
TRBV19	once	-	TRBJ2-1	TGTGCCAGTAGTATAAATTCCGGGGTTTCCTACAATGAGCAGTTCTTC	CASSINSGVSYNEQFF
TRBV6-2/TRBV6-3	-	TRBD2	TRBJ2-7	TGTGCCAGCAGTTACGACGGGGGGATGCCCGAGCAGTACTTC	CASSYDGGMPEQYF
TRBV18	-	TRBD1	TRBJ2-7	TGTGCCAGCTCACCACCGGCCAGGGGGTCGCACGAGCAGTACTTC	CASSPPARGSHEQYF
TRBV7-9	-	TRBD2	TRBJ2-7	TGTGCCAGCAGCTCTTCGACTAGCGGGACCTACGAGCAGTACTTC	CASSSSTSGTYEQYF
TRBV18	-	-	TRBJ2-2	TGTGCCAGCTCATCTACCTTACTCGACAGGAGTGAAGGCACCGGGGAGCTGTTTTTT	CASSSTLLDRSEGTGELFF
TRBV19	once	TRBD2	TRBJ2-2	TGTGCCAGTAGTCCTAGGACTAGCGGCACCGGGGAGCTGTTTTTT	CASSPRTSGTGELFF
TRBV28	-	-	TRBJ2-5	TGTGCCAGCAGTTTACCCGGAGAGACCCAGTACTTC	CASSLPGETQYF
TRBV19	-	TRBD2	TRBJ2-2	TGTGCCAGTAGGGCTAGCGGGGGGATACCGACGAACACCGGGGAGCTGTTTTTT	CASRASGGIPTNTGELFF
TRBV10-3	-	TRBD1	TRBJ1-3	TGTGCCATCAGTGAGACAGGGGCTGGAAACACCATATATTTT	CAISETGAGNTIYF
TRBV28	-	TRBD1	TRBJ1-1	TGTGCCAGCAGACTTGACAGGGGGCGGGGCACTGAAGCTTTCTTT	CASRLDRGRGTEAFF
TRBV5-4	-	-	TRBJ1-1	TGTGCCAGCAGCTTGGGGAGGGGTAACATGAACACTGAAGCTTTCTTT	CASSLGRGNMNTEAFF
TRBV30	-	TRBD1	TRBJ2-7	TGTGCCTGGAGTGCAGGGGGCGCGTCCTACGAGCAGTACTTC	CAWSAGGASYEQYF
TRBV28	few	-	TRBJ1-3	TGTGCCAGCAGTTCTTGGAGGTCTGGAAACACCATATATTTT	CASSSWRSGNTIYF
TRBV30	-	-	TRBJ2-7	TGTGCCTGGAATGAGGGAGACATGCACTACGAGCAGTACTTC	CAWNEGDMHYEQYF
TRBV5-1	-	-	TRBJ1-1	TGCGCCAGCAGCTTAACGCAGACAATGAACACTGAAGCTTTCTTT	CASSLTQTMNTEAFF
TRBV7-6	-	-	TRBJ2-7	TGTGCCAGCAGCTCTGGTCGGGAGCAGTACTTC	CASSSGREQYF
TRBV5-4	-	TRBD1	TRBJ1-1	TGTGCCAGCAGCTTCCCGACAGGGGAGAGCACTGAAGCTTTCTTT	CASSFPTGESTEAFF
TRBV3-1/TRBV3-2	-	TRBD1	TRBJ1-6	TGTGCCAGCAGCCAAGTTGGGACAGGGCGTTCACCCCTCCACTTT	CASSQVGTGRSPLHF
TRBV9	once	TRBD2	TRBJ2-4	TGTGCCAGCAGCGTAGGCAGCGGGGACCCGGGGGACATTCAGTACTTC	CASSVGSGDPGDIQYF
TRBV5-5	-	TRBD1	TRBJ1-2	TGTGCCAGCAGCTTGGTGGATCCAGGGGGAGGATATGGCTACACCTTC	CASSLVDPGGGYGYTF
TRBV5-1	-	-	TRBJ1-1	TGCGCCAGCAGCTCTACGGACAGAGGGGACACTGAAGCTTTCTTT	CASSSTDRGDTEAFF
TRBV19	once	TRBD1	TRBJ1-1	TGTGCCAGTACCCCGACAGGGGAGGACACTGAAGCTTTCTTT	CASTPTGEDTEAFF
TRBV2	-	TRBD1	TRBJ2-1	TGTGCCAGCAGGAGGGGGACAGGGGCAGGGAATGAGCAGTTCTTC	CASRRGTGAGNEQFF
TRBV3-1/TRBV3-2	-	-	TRBJ2-7	TGTGCCAGCAGCCAAGCTTACAGGAGTGAGCAGTACTTC	CASSQAYRSEQYF
TRBV6-6	-	-	TRBJ2-3	TGTGCCAGCAGTCCGGGACACCATACGCAGTATTTT	CASSPGHHTQYF
TRBV19	-	-	TRBJ1-5	TGTGCCAGTAGTATAGAAGGGCGCAGGGCGCCCAATCAGCCCCAGCATTTT	CASSIEGRRAPNQPQHF
TRBV11-2	-	TRBD2	TRBJ2-6	TGTGCCAGCAGCCCACCTTGGGGCGGGGGGCCCTATGGGGCCAACGTCCTGACTTTC	CASSPPWGGGPYGANVLTF
TRBV6-1	-	-	TRBJ1-1	TGTGCCAGCAGTGAAGGGAGGAACACTGAAGCTTTCTTT	CASSEGRNTEAFF
TRBV28	-	TRBD1	TRBJ2-3	TGTGCCAGCAGTTTCCAAAGACAGGGGACAGATACGCAGTATTTT	CASSFQRQGTDTQYF
TRBV11-2	few	-	TRBJ1-1	TGTGCCAGCAGCTTAACCAGTGGCACTGAAGCTTTCTTT	CASSLTSGTEAFF
TRBV27	-	TRBD1	TRBJ1-4	TGTGCCAGCAGCCGGAGGACAGGGACTAATGAAAAACTGTTTTTT	CASSRRTGTNEKLFF
TRBV30	-	-	TRBJ1-1	TGTGCCTGGATTTGGGCCGGTGAAGCTTTCTTT	CAWIWAGEAFF
TRBV3-1/TRBV3-2	-	TRBD1	TRBJ1-1	TGTGCCAGCAGCCCGACAGGGGTTACTGAAGCTTTCTTT	CASSPTGVTEAFF
TRBV4-1	-	TRBD2	TRBJ2-3	TGCGCCAGCAGCCCTGGACTAGCGGTCACAGATACGCAGTATTTT	CASSPGLAVTDTQYF
TRBV5-6	-	-	TRBJ1-2	TGTGCCAGCAGCTTGGCCAGGCCAAACAGGCCCTACACCTTC	CASSLARPNRPYTF
TRBV9	-	-	TRBJ2-1	TGTGCCAGCAGCCCCCGGGGGGCTTCCTACAATGAGCAGTTCTTC	CASSPRGASYNEQFF
TRBV5-4	-	-	TRBJ1-2	TGTGCCAGCAGGGCTGGGACATATAATAACTATGGCTACACCTTC	CASRAGTYNNYGYTF
TRBV7-8	-	-	TRBJ1-5	TGTGCCAGCAGCTTGTCCGGGAATAGCAATCAGCCCCAGCATTTT	CASSLSGNSNQPQHF
TRBV14	-	-	TRBJ1-4	TGTGCCAGCAGCCAACACTCCGGGAGGCGGGATGAAAAACTGTTTTTT	CASSQHSGRRDEKLFF